This is a list of T cell receptor beta chains from one sample in a study of blood T cell repertoires in COVID-19. The assay was immunoSEQ multiplex PCR, and TCRdb's table has in-frame clones only and misses some. The sample holds roughly 300,000 clones, about 89% seen once. Sequences were obtained from PBMCs or T cells enriched from blood (not recorded which). These receptors were collected from a woman between 25 and 40 years old who had recovered from COVID-19. Each CDR3 is given with its conserved first and last residue. The D gene is left open where the match is weak. Clone size is stated in some rows and not others, as once, few, many or a class when expanded.

cdr3_length j_call v_call d_call clone_size cdr3_aa cdr3_nt
15 TRBJ1-1 TRBV3-1/TRBV3-2 . . CASSWVGGRNTEAFF TGTGCCAGCAGCTGGGTCGGGGGGCGGAACACTGAAGCTTTCTTT
13 TRBJ1-6 TRBV2 TRBD1 . CASRGQGASPLHF TGTGCCAGCAGGGGACAGGGGGCTTCACCCCTCCACTTT
17 TRBJ2-2 TRBV4-2 . . CASSQEGWGRVTGELFF TGTGCCAGCAGCCAAGAGGGTTGGGGCAGGGTCACCGGGGAGCTGTTTTTT
15 TRBJ2-7 TRBV19 TRBD1 . CASSIGGQRNYEQYF TGTGCCAGTAGTATAGGGGGACAGAGAAACTACGAGCAGTACTTC
10 TRBJ1-1 TRBV20-1 . . CSARDMEAFF TGCAGTGCTCGGGATATGGAAGCTTTCTTT
19 TRBJ2-1 TRBV7-9 . . CASSLVSAGSFRSYNEQFF TGTGCCAGCAGCTTAGTGAGTGCGGGGAGTTTTCGATCCTACAATGAGCAGTTCTTC
16 TRBJ1-6 TRBV27 TRBD1 . CASSLIQGADNSPLHF TGTGCCAGCAGTTTAATTCAGGGGGCAGATAATTCACCCCTCCACTTT
15 TRBJ2-7 TRBV3-1/TRBV3-2 . . CASSQGGGEPYEQYF TGTGCCAGCAGCCAAGGGGGCGGGGAGCCGTATGAGCAGTACTTC
16 TRBJ2-3 TRBV19 TRBD2 . CASSIDSGTSGNTRYF TGTGCCAGTAGTATAGATTCCGGGACTAGCGGAAATACGCGGTATTTT
14 TRBJ2-2 TRBV11-3 . . CASSETGYTGELFF TGTGCCAGCAGCGAAACAGGGTACACCGGGGAGCTGTTTTTT
18 TRBJ2-2 TRBV27 TRBD1 . CASSFRGQELYYPGELFF TGTGCCAGCAGTTTTAGGGGACAGGAGCTATACTATCCGGGGGAGCTGTTTTTT
14 TRBJ1-1 TRBV29-1 TRBD1 . CSVVVTGGNTEAFF TGCAGCGTTGTGGTGACAGGGGGAAACACTGAAGCTTTCTTT
19 TRBJ2-1 TRBV9 . . CASSQDITTGGPPYNEQFF TGTGCCAGCAGCCAAGATATTACCACGGGGGGCCCACCCTACAATGAGCAGTTCTTC
12 TRBJ1-2 TRBV30 . . CAWVFSGSGYTF TGTGCCTGGGTATTCTCAGGGTCCGGCTACACCTTC
13 TRBJ1-1 TRBV6-6 . . CASSWEVNSEAFF TGTGCCAGCAGTTGGGAGGTCAACTCTGAAGCTTTCTTT
19 TRBJ1-2 TRBV7-9 . . CASSSRLDGKGLGGYGYTF TGTGCCAGCAGCTCACGCTTGGACGGGAAAGGTTTAGGGGGCTATGGCTACACCTTC
15 TRBJ1-2 TRBV14 . . CASSQEHRELYGYTF TGTGCCAGCAGCCAAGAGCACAGGGAGCTCTATGGCTACACCTTC
14 TRBJ1-5 TRBV11-2 TRBD1 . CASSLDRGSQPQHF TGTGCCAGCAGCCTGGACAGGGGGAGTCAGCCCCAGCATTTT
17 TRBJ1-5 TRBV28 . . CASTLAGGLRIYQPQHF TGTGCCAGCACCCTCGCGGGGGGGCTGAGGATTTATCAGCCCCAGCATTTT
16 TRBJ2-3 TRBV18 TRBD2 once CASSPRTSGGTDTQYF TGTGCCAGCTCACCGAGGACTAGCGGGGGCACAGATACGCAGTATTTT
12 TRBJ1-6 TRBV5-1 . . CASSLTQGPLHF TGCGCCAGCAGCTTGACGCAGGGACCCCTCCACTTT
15 TRBJ2-3 TRBV7-2 TRBD2 once CASTRGGRVGDTQYF TGTGCCAGCACCCGCGGGGGGCGAGTGGGAGATACGCAGTATTTT
16 TRBJ2-2 TRBV25-1 . . CASSDPPGQFTGELFF TGTGCCAGCAGTGATCCCCCGGGACAATTCACCGGGGAGCTGTTTTTT
18 TRBJ1-2 TRBV5-1 TRBD1 few CASSLAPGQGWSNYGYTF TGCGCCAGCAGCTTGGCCCCCGGACAGGGGTGGTCCAACTATGGCTACACCTTC
15 TRBJ1-2 TRBV15 . . CATSRDGGSEKGYTF TGTGCCACCAGCAGAGACGGGGGATCCGAGAAGGGCTACACCTTC
15 TRBJ2-7 TRBV10-3 TRBD2 . CAISEGLGTTYEQYF TGTGCCATCAGTGAGGGTCTGGGGACTACCTACGAGCAGTACTTC
14 TRBJ1-1 TRBV21-1 . few CASSDRGRSTEAFF TGTGCCAGCAGTGACAGGGGGCGTAGCACTGAAGCTTTCTTT
17 TRBJ1-6 TRBV6-6 . once CASSPRDPPGGNSPLHF TGTGCCAGCAGTCCCCGGGACCCTCCGGGGGGGAATTCACCCCTCCACTTT
15 TRBJ2-3 TRBV6-5 TRBD2 . CASRPTGLAEDTQYF TGTGCCAGCAGGCCCACGGGACTAGCTGAAGATACGCAGTATTTT
17 TRBJ2-7 TRBV27 TRBD2 . CASSPTLAGGSLREQYF TGTGCCAGCAGTCCTACGCTAGCGGGGGGGTCCCTTCGTGAGCAGTACTTC
14 TRBJ2-5 TRBV7-6 . once CASSLGSGAVTQYF TGTGCCAGCAGCTTAGGATCTGGGGCGGTGACCCAGTACTTC
15 TRBJ2-3 TRBV27 TRBD1 . CASSATGGHADTQYF TGTGCCAGCAGTGCGACAGGGGGCCACGCTGATACGCAGTATTTT
16 TRBJ1-2 TRBV19 TRBD1 . CASSATPTGGGNGYTF TGTGCCAGTAGTGCTACCCCGACAGGGGGCGGAAATGGCTACACCTTC
15 TRBJ2-1 TRBV27 TRBD1 . CASSPPGTGRNEQFF TGTGCCAGCAGTCCGCCGGGGACAGGGCGCAATGAGCAGTTCTTC
14 TRBJ1-6 TRBV30 . . CAWSVGFGDRPLHF TGTGCCTGGAGTGTGGGGTTCGGTGACAGGCCCCTCCACTTT
23 TRBJ2-2 TRBV27 TRBD1 . CASSLESYIWDRGPLFSTGELFF TGTGCCAGCAGTTTAGAGAGTTACATATGGGACAGGGGGCCACTATTCAGCACCGGGGAGCTGTTTTTT
15 TRBJ1-1 TRBV5-5 . . CASSFTGGVNTEAFF TGTGCCAGCAGCTTTACGGGGGGAGTGAACACTGAAGCTTTCTTT
16 TRBJ1-1 TRBV6-1 TRBD1 . CASSELMGDRITEAFF TGTGCCAGCAGTGAACTTATGGGGGACAGGATCACTGAAGCTTTCTTT
16 TRBJ2-4 TRBV3-1/TRBV3-2 TRBD1 . CASSPGTGKAKNIQYF TGTGCCAGCAGCCCCGGGACAGGGAAGGCCAAAAACATTCAGTACTTC
13 TRBJ1-1 TRBV27 . few CASSSWGRIEAFF TGTGCCAGCAGTTCATGGGGGCGGATCGAAGCTTTCTTT
13 TRBJ2-7 TRBV2 . once CASSEGVAGEQYF TGTGCCAGCAGTGAAGGGGTGGCGGGTGAGCAGTACTTC
16 TRBJ2-3 TRBV6-1 . . CASSEAPGGGTDTQYF TGTGCCAGCAGTGAAGCTCCAGGAGGGGGCACAGATACGCAGTATTTT
14 TRBJ1-5 TRBV3-1/TRBV3-2 TRBD1 . CASSRDSSNQPQHF TGTGCCAGCAGCCGGGACAGCAGCAATCAGCCCCAGCATTTT
15 TRBJ1-3 TRBV9 . once CASSQMEENGNTIYF TGTGCCAGCAGCCAGATGGAGGAAAATGGAAACACCATATATTTT
13 TRBJ2-3 TRBV6-5 . . CASRPAGTDTQYF TGTGCCAGCAGACCTGCGGGCACAGATACGCAGTATTTT
14 TRBJ2-3 TRBV7-2 . . CASSLVFAADTQYF TGTGCCAGCAGCTTAGTGTTCGCGGCAGATACGCAGTATTTT
15 TRBJ1-1 TRBV5-6 . . CASSLVSNMNTEAFF TGTGCCAGCAGCTTGGTTTCAAACATGAACACTGAAGCTTTCTTT
16 TRBJ2-7 TRBV7-9 TRBD2 . CASINIAGRTAYEQYF TGTGCCAGCATCAACATAGCGGGGAGGACGGCCTACGAGCAGTACTTC
13 TRBJ2-2 TRBV7-3 . . CASSLQGLGELFF TGTGCCAGCAGCTTACAGGGGCTTGGGGAGCTGTTTTTT
13 TRBJ2-7 TRBV6-5 TRBD2 . CASKASGLDEQYF TGTGCCAGCAAGGCTAGCGGTCTAGACGAGCAGTACTTC
11 TRBJ2-3 TRBV14 . few CASSSLYTQYF TGTGCCAGCAGCTCCCTCTATACGCAGTATTTT